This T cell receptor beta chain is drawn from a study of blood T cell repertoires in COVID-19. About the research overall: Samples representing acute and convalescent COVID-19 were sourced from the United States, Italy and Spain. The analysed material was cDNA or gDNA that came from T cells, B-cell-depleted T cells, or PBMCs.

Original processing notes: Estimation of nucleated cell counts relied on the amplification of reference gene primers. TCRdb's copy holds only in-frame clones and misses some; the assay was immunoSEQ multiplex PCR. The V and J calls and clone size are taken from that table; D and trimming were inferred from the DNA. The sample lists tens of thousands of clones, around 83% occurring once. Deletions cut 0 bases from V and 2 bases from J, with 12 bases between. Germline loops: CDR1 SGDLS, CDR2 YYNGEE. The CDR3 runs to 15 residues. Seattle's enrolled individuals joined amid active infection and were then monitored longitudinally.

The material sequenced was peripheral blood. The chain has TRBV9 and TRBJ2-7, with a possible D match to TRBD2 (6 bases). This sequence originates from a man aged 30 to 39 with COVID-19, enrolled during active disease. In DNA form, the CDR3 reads TGTGCCAGCAGCGTAGCAGGTAGCGGCCCCTACGAGCAGTACTTC. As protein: CASSVAGSGPYEQYF.